Each of the 3 T cell receptor beta chains below was sequenced from the same sample in a study of monozygotic twins with inflammatory bowel disease. TCRdb reworked the 5' RACE reads into one entry per CDR3 protein, no DNA. Its table lists about 110,000 distinct CDR3 sequences. The sequenced sample was blood. These receptors all come from a human donor with ulcerative colitis or Crohn's disease, or a healthy co-twin of an affected twin (not recorded which).

CDR3 amino acids: CASSIRTGNNEQFF. This chain uses TRBV6-6 with TRBJ2-1; TCRdb designates TRBD1, a call that cannot be tested without DNA. There are 14 residues in the CDR3. Per germline, CDR1 MNHNY and CDR2 SVGAGI (reference sequence).

V usage is TRBV24-1 and J usage is TRBJ2-3. In germline, CDR1 is KGHDR, CDR2 SFDVKD. The length of the CDR3 is 12 residues. CDR3 region: CATSAARDTQYF.

The gene calls are TRBV20-1 and TRBJ1-4; TCRdb selects TRBD1, and the lack of DNA leaves this call unchecked. Germline V gene sequence: CDR1 DFQATT, CDR2 SNEGSKA (reference sequence). The CDR3 totals 14 residues. The CDR3 region is CSARETGLNEKLFF.